A single sample gave rise to the 29 T cell receptor beta chains below, sequenced in a study of shared clonotypes between healthy human individuals. Profiling relied on immunoSEQ multiplex PCR, and the TCRdb table lists in-frame clones only, not all of them. The table lists some 350,000 clones, around 72% of them singletons. The source material was memory CD4+ T cells sorted from blood. Stated subset: CD45RA-negative fraction. These receptors were obtained from a man aged 25-40 years in good health.

The chain is built from TRBV5-6 and TRBJ2-7; possibly TRBD1 for D (6 bases). The CDR3 sequence is 18 residues long. Germline V gene sequence: CDR1 SGHDT, CDR2 YYEEEE. Trimming removed 0 bases from V and 4 bases from J, with 23 bases in between. CDR3: CASSLAYYKTGVSYEQYF. The CDR3 DNA is TGTGCCAGCAGCTTGGCTTACTACAAGACAGGCGTTTCGTACGAGCAGTACTTC.

V gene TRBV5-1 combines with J gene TRBJ2-1; TRBD1 aligns across 7 bases. Germline CDR1 is SGHRS and CDR2 is YFSETQ. V gave up 2 bases and J gave up 5 bases; unmatched junction bases: 10. The CDR3 spans 16 residues. The DNA for the CDR3 is TGCGCCAGCAGCTTCGATGGACAGGCCAGTAACAATGAGCAGTTCTTC. It encodes CASSFDGQASNNEQFF.

A word on this clone: A much larger clonotype is one base distant, so this may be a read error. The genes are TRBV5-1 and TRBJ2-5; TRBD1 or TRBD2 may be the D gene (5 bases each). The CDR3 runs to 15 residues. The germline V gene encodes CDR1 SGHRS and CDR2 YFSETQ. The CDR3 DNA follows: TGCGCCAGCAACTTGTTCGAGGGACCCCAGGGGACCCAGTACTTC. Translation gives CASNLFEGPQGTQYF.

The rearrangement links TRBV28 to TRBJ1-2; no clear D. The V end was cut by 7 bases, the J end by 5 bases, with 8 bases between. Per the germline V gene, CDR1 is MDHEN and CDR2 is SYDVKM. There are 11 residues in the CDR3. CDR3 DNA sequence: TGTGCCAGCATGGAACGGTATGGCTACACCTTC. This encodes CASMERYGYTF.

The rearrangement uses TRBV10-2 and TRBJ2-6; no clear D. V was clipped by 3 bases and J by 2 bases, with 8 bases between them. This CDR3 region has 15 residues. Germline assignment: CDR1 WSHSY and CDR2 SAAADI. CDR3 sequence reads: CASSDSRTGANVLTF. The CDR3 nucleotides are TGCGCCAGCAGTGACAGCCGGACTGGGGCCAACGTCCTGACTTTC.

V and J are TRBV19 and TRBJ1-5; possibly TRBD1 for D (5 bases). The CDR3 contains 15 residues. Per the germline V gene, CDR1 is LNHDA and CDR2 is SQIVND (reference sequence). Trimming left V 4 bases short and J 3 bases short, with 13 bases between. CDR3 sequence reads: CASSTGRAYNQPQHF. DNA of the CDR3: TGTGCCAGTAGTACGGGACGGGCCTACAATCAGCCCCAGCATTTT.

This chain links TRBV2 with TRBJ2-7; the match to TRBD2 covers 11 bases. Germline V gene lookup returns CDR1 SNHLY and CDR2 FYNNEI. The V gene end was trimmed by 3 bases and the J gene end by 6 bases; junction bases not matched to a gene: 10. This CDR3 has 16 amino acids. CDR3 nucleotide sequence: TGTGCCAGCAGTGACATAGCGGGAGGGCCAGAGGGCGAGCAGTACTTC. Amino acid sequence: CASSDIAGGPEGEQYF.

The chain is built from TRBV2 and TRBJ2-5; 7 positions agree with TRBD2. After removal of 4 bases from V and 2 bases from J, the junction contained 7 bases not matched to a gene. CDR3 size: 15 residues. Germline CDR1 reads SNHLY; CDR2 reads FYNNEI. CDR3 amino acids: CASSGSSGAQETQYF. DNA of the CDR3: TGTGCCAGCAGTGGGTCGAGCGGGGCGCAAGAGACCCAGTACTTC.

This chain connects TRBV18 to TRBJ2-7, with 8 bases lining up with TRBD1. Germline assignment: CDR1 KGHSH and CDR2 LQKENI. V lost 0 bases to trimming and J lost 4 bases; unmatched junction nucleotides: 14. The CDR3 consists of 18 residues. The CDR3 spells CASSPPGANRDRMYEQYF. Here the CDR3 DNA reads TGTGCCAGCTCACCACCGGGTGCAAACCGGGACAGGATGTACGAGCAGTACTTC.

The V gene is TRBV28, the J gene TRBJ2-2; 9 bases match TRBD2. CDR3 length: 15 amino acids. J was trimmed by 5 bases and V by 5 bases; bases with no gene match: 6. Germline loops: CDR1 MDHEN, CDR2 SYDVKM. Here the CDR3 DNA reads TGTGCCAGCAGTGGAGCGGGAGGCCGAACCGGGGAGCTGTTTTTT. Translating it yields CASSGAGGRTGELFF.

This clone was seen more than once but under ten times. This chain connects TRBV6-1 to TRBJ2-2; no reliable D call. The CDR3 loop spans 14 amino acids. V was clipped by 4 bases and J by 6 bases, with 12 bases between them. Germline V gene lookup returns CDR1 MNHNS and CDR2 SASEGT. In nucleotides, the CDR3 is TGTGCCAGCAGTGTAACCCCGACCGCCGGGGAGCTGTTTTTT. It is translated as CASSVTPTAGELFF.

Of note for this clone: This clone may be a read error of a much larger clone one base away. The chain links TRBV5-8 to TRBJ2-7, with TRBD2 matching 8 bases. With 4 bases clipped from V and 0 bases from J, the junction kept 3 bases outside the gene matches. Germline V CDR1 and CDR2: SGHTS, YDEGEE. The CDR3 consists of 14 residues. The CDR3 DNA follows: TGTGCCAGCAGCGTAGCGGGGAGCTCCTACGAGCAGTACTTC. Encoded protein: CASSVAGSSYEQYF.

The rearrangement links TRBV4-1 to TRBJ1-2; no firm D call. The CDR3 is made up of 15 amino acids. Germline CDR1 MGHRA, CDR2 YSYEKL. Trimming took 0 bases from V and 0 from J, leaving 8 bases between them. Written as DNA, the CDR3 is TGCGCCAGCAGCCAAGAGGCTGCAGCTAACTATGGCTACACCTTC. Its protein is CASSQEAAANYGYTF.

As regards this clone: Different DNA sequences within this sample yield the same CDR3. The rearrangement uses TRBV5-1 and TRBJ2-2; D ambiguous. The CDR3 consists of 14 residues. Per germline, CDR1 SGHRS and CDR2 YFSETQ. Trimming took 0 bases from V and 1 from J, leaving 4 bases between them. CDR3 DNA sequence: TGCGCCAGCAGCTTGGGCCAGAACACCGGGGAGCTGTTTTTT. It encodes CASSLGQNTGELFF.

The genes are TRBV30 and TRBJ2-3; no reliable D call. The germline V gene encodes CDR1 GTSNPN and CDR2 SVGIG (reference sequence). There are 12 residues in the CDR3. V was trimmed by 0 bases and J by 5 bases, leaving 6 bases between them. CDR3 residues: CAWSVKGDTQYF. CDR3 sequence (DNA): TGTGCCTGGAGTGTAAAGGGAGATACGCAGTATTTT.

Points on this clone: This same CDR3 is encoded by further DNA sequences in the sample. This rearrangement joins TRBV10-1 to TRBJ2-2, with D perhaps TRBD2 (5 bases). The CDR3 spans 13 residues. Between the trimmed V and J ends, which lost 6 bases and 3 bases, there was a span of 8 bases. Per germline, CDR1 WNHNN and CDR2 SYGVQD (reference sequence). CDR3: CASSTGDTGELFF. The CDR3 nucleotides are TGCGCCAGCAGCACCGGGGACACCGGGGAGCTGTTTTTT.

Concerning this clone: Other DNA sequences of this sample code for an identical CDR3. The CDR3 nucleotides are TGTGCCAGCAGCCCCAGCAATCAGCCCCAGCATTTT. It yields the protein CASSPSNQPQHF. This rearrangement joins TRBV7-9 to TRBJ1-5; no clear D. The CDR3 runs to 12 residues. Germline V gene sequence: CDR1 SEHNR, CDR2 FQNEAQ (reference sequence). With 5 bases removed from V and 1 base from J, the gap between germline ends came to 3 bases.

This chain links TRBV7-9 with TRBJ2-1; maybe TRBD1 (6 bases). The CDR3 length is 17 residues. Per germline, CDR1 SEHNR and CDR2 FQNEAQ (reference sequence). V dropped 1 base and J dropped 1 base, with 14 bases sitting between them. The CDR3 region is CASSLDLQGFSYNEQFF. CDR3 in DNA: TGTGCCAGCAGCTTAGATTTACAGGGATTTTCCTACAATGAGCAGTTCTTC.

The rearrangement uses TRBV2 and TRBJ1-2; D gene unclear. Trimming took off 3 bases at V and 8 bases at J, with 16 bases between the two ends. The CDR3 runs to 14 residues. CDR1 is SNHLY, CDR2 FYNNEI, per germline. The CDR3 DNA is TGTGCCAGCAGTGACGATAGGGCCCTTGGCGGCTACACCTTC. This translates into CASSDDRALGGYTF.

The rearrangement joins TRBV6-1 to TRBJ2-7, with D perhaps matching TRBD2 (6 bases). Deletions cut 2 bases from V and 3 bases from J, with 17 bases between. The CDR3 totals 16 residues. The V gene's germline CDR1 is MNHNS and CDR2 SASEGT. The CDR3, as DNA: TGTGCCAGCAGTGAAAAGTCTCGACTAGATCTCTACGAGCAGTACTTC. Amino acids: CASSEKSRLDLYEQYF.

This clone showed up just a few times. The chain recombines TRBV28 with TRBJ1-4, with 12 bases aligning to TRBD1. Germline CDR1 and CDR2: MDHEN and SYDVKM. The CDR3 sequence is 17 residues long. V lost 3 bases and J lost 3; bases outside the gene matches: 5. In DNA form, the CDR3 reads TGTGCCAGCAGTTTGGGACAGGGGGCTCTGGCTAATGAAAAACTGTTTTTT. Translated: CASSLGQGALANEKLFF.

In this sample, this clone turned up a few times. J is TRBJ2-7 and V is TRBV7-9; the match to TRBD2 covers 7 bases. The CDR3 totals 15 residues. The V and J ends lost 1 base and 4 bases, in that order; junction bases with no gene match: 7. Germline lookup yields CDR1 SEHNR and CDR2 FQNEAQ (reference sequence). CDR3 protein: CASSLGEGVQYEQYF. CDR3 DNA: TGTGCCAGCAGCTTAGGGGAGGGAGTTCAGTACGAGCAGTACTTC.

This clone occurred a few times. The chain couples TRBV28 to TRBJ1-2; 10 positions match TRBD1. The CDR3 extends over 18 amino acids. Germline CDR1 and CDR2: MDHEN and SYDVKM. Trimming at V came to 6 bases and at J to 0 bases, leaving 13 bases not matched to a gene. CDR3 residues: CASRKVGQGVFSNYGYTF. CDR3 sequence (DNA): TGTGCCAGCAGAAAAGTAGGACAGGGGGTTTTTTCTAACTATGGCTACACCTTC.

This clone was found a few times. V usage is TRBV10-3 and J usage is TRBJ2-2; the match to TRBD1 covers 10 bases. Germline V lookup: CDR1 ENHRY, CDR2 SYGVKD. The ends lost 6 bases at V and 6 bases at J; junction bases unmatched: 10. The CDR3 extends over 16 amino acids. CDR3 loop: CAISTRDRGLAGELFF. The CDR3 DNA follows: TGTGCCATCAGCACACGGGACAGGGGACTCGCCGGGGAGCTGTTTTTT.

The chain links TRBV6-1 to TRBJ2-2, with 10 bases matching TRBD1. The CDR3 runs to 15 residues. Germline assignment: CDR1 MNHNS and CDR2 SASEGT. Trimming took 5 bases from V and 6 from J; bases not matched to a gene: 6. DNA for the CDR3: TGTGCCAGCAGTTTTGACAGGGGGCAAGCCGGGGAGCTGTTTTTT. It encodes CASSFDRGQAGELFF.

This clone has at least ten counts. This same CDR3 is encoded by further DNA sequences in the sample. This chain uses TRBV14 with TRBJ1-2; D call uncertain. V lost 1 base and J 5 bases, leaving 8 bases between the germline ends. The length of the CDR3 is 13 residues. The germline V gene encodes CDR1 SGHDN and CDR2 FVKESK. CDR3 sequence (DNA): TGTGCCAGCAGCCAAGGTCTCCAGTATGGCTACACCTTC. Translation: CASSQGLQYGYTF.

This clone was seen only a few times. This chain joins TRBV5-5 and TRBJ1-5, with TRBD1 as a possible D gene (6 bases). The CDR3 covers 15 residues. Trimming removed 4 bases from V and 0 bases from J, with 11 bases in between. The germline V gene encodes CDR1 SGHKS and CDR2 YYEKEE (reference sequence). The CDR3: CASSKDSLSNQPQHF. CDR3 coding DNA: TGTGCCAGCAGCAAGGACAGTCTTAGCAATCAGCCCCAGCATTTT.

The CDR3 DNA is TGCAGTGCTAGAGATCATCCTGGCTACACCTTC. Translation gives CSARDHPGYTF. This chain uses TRBV20-1 with TRBJ1-2, with unresolved D. V lost 0 bases to trimming and J lost 7 bases, with 6 bases between them. CDR3 length: 11 residues. Germline assignment: CDR1 DFQATT and CDR2 SNEGSKA (reference sequence).

V gene TRBV28 combines with J gene TRBJ1-2; D is uncertain. The CDR3 covers 14 residues. Germline lookup yields CDR1 MDHEN and CDR2 SYDVKM. Trimming left V 6 bases short and J 6 bases short, with 17 bases between. This CDR3 is CASSLQEGRDGYTF. The CDR3 coding sequence is TGTGCCAGCAGCCTCCAGGAAGGCCGAGATGGCTACACCTTC.